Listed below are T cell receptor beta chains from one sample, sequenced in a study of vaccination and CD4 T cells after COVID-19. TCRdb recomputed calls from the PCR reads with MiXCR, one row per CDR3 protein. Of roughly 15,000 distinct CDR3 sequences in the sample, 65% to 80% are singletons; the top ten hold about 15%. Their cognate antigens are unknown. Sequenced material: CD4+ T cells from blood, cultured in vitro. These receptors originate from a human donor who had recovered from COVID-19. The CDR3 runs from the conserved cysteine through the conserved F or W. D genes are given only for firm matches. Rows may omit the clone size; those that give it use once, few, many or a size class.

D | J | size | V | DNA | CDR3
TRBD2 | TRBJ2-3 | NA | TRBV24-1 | TGTGCCACCAGGAAAGCGGGACGTTGGTATTTT | CATRKAGRWYF
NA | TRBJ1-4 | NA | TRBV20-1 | TGCAGTGCTAGCCGGGGAGGATCTAATGAAAAACTGTTTTTT | CSASRGGSNEKLFF
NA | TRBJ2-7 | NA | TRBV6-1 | TGTGCCAGCAGTCCTCTACCGTACGAGCAGTACTTC | CASSPLPYEQYF
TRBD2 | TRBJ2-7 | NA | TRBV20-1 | TGCAGTGCTCGGGAGGGAGCGGGAAACTACGAGCAGTACTTC | CSAREGAGNYEQYF
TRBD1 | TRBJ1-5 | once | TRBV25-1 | TGTGCCAGCAGTGCCACAGGGGGCGGGCAGCCCCAGCATTTT | CASSATGGGQPQHF
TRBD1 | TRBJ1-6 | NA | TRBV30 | TGTGCCTGGAGTATAGGAAAAGGGACAGATAATTCACCCCTCCACTTT | CAWSIGKGTDNSPLHF
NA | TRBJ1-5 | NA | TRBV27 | TGTGCCAGCGGACAAGAGGGTCAGCCCCAGCATTTT | CASGQEGQPQHF
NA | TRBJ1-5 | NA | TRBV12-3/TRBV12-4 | TGTGCCAGCAGTCCTGGGAACCTCAATCAGCCCCAGCATTTT | CASSPGNLNQPQHF
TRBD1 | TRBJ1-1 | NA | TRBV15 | TGTGCCACCAGCAGTCCGGGACAGGGTCTCGGCACTGAAGCTTTCTTT | CATSSPGQGLGTEAFF
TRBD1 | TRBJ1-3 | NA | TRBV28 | TGTGCCAGCAGTTTCGCGACAGGGGGCAAATTTGGAAACACCATATATTTT | CASSFATGGKFGNTIYF
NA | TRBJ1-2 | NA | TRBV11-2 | TGTGCCAGCAGCTCCTTAAGTGGGGCGCCACCCTATGGCTACACCTTC | CASSSLSGAPPYGYTF
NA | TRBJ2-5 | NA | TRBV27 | TGTGCCAGCAGTTTACGGCCGACCCGGGAACGGGAGACCCAGTACTTC | CASSLRPTRERETQYF
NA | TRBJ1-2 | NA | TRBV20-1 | TGCAGTGCTTCTCGCCCCGGGGGGCCTTCAGGAGGCTACACCTTC | CSASRPGGPSGGYTF
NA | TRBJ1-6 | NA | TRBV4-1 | TGCGCCAGCAGCCAAGATGGGGGGAGGTGGGGTAATTCACCCCTCCACTTT | CASSQDGGRWGNSPLHF
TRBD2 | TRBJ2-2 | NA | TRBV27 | TGTGCCAGCAGTTTATCGACTAGCGGGATCGGCAGCACCGGGGAGCTGTTTTTT | CASSLSTSGIGSTGELFF
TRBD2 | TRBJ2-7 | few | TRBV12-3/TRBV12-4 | TGTGCCAGCAGCCTCACTAGCGTCCCCTACGAGCAGTACTTC | CASSLTSVPYEQYF
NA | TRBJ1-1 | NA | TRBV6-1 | TGTGCCAGCTTCAACCGGGTAGGGGGTGAAGCTTTCTTT | CASFNRVGGEAFF
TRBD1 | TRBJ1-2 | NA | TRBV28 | TGTGCCAGCACACGGGACAGGGGGTATGGCTACACCTTC | CASTRDRGYGYTF
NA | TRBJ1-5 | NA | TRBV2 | TGTGCCAGCAGTGTCGGAGTATTCGGCAATCAGCCCCAGCATTTT | CASSVGVFGNQPQHF
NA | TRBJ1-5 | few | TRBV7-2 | TGTGCCAGCAGCACTCGCACGAATCAGCCCCAGCATTTT | CASSTRTNQPQHF
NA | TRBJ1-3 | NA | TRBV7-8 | TGTGCCAGCAGCTTAGCGCTGAGGGTCGCCTCTGGAAACACCATATATTTT | CASSLALRVASGNTIYF
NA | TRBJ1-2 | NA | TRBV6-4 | TGTGCCAGCAGCGTAGACAGCTCTCCCGCCTATGGCTACACCTTC | CASSVDSSPAYGYTF
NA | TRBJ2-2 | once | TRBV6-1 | TGTGCCAGCAGTGTATATAGCGGAGTAAACACCGGGGAGCTGTTTTTT | CASSVYSGVNTGELFF
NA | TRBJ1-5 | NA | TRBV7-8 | TGTGCCAGCAGCCAGGGATCTTTTGGTCAGCCCCAGCATTTT | CASSQGSFGQPQHF
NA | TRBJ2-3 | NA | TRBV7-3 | TGTGCCAGCAGCTTATCGTCGGTGCTATTAGATACGCAGTATTTT | CASSLSSVLLDTQYF
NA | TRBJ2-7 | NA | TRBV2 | TGTGCCAGCAGGCGGATGGGGGGAGATTCCTACGAGCAGTACTTC | CASRRMGGDSYEQYF
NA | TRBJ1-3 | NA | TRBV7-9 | TGTGCCAGCAGCTCTGGTGAAGGAAACACCATATATTTT | CASSSGEGNTIYF
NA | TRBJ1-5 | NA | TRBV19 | TGTGCCAGTAGTATATCGTCGGTGAATAGCAATCAGCCCCAGCATTTT | CASSISSVNSNQPQHF
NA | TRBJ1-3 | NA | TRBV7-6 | TGTGCCAGCAGCCGGACCACCAGGGGACCGGCTGGAAACACCATATATTTT | CASSRTTRGPAGNTIYF
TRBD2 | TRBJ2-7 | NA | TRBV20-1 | TGCAGTGCTCCCGGTAGACTAGCGGGGGGATCCTCCTACGAGCAGTACTTC | CSAPGRLAGGSSYEQYF